Listed below are T cell receptor beta chains from one sample, sequenced in a study of graft-versus-host responses after intestinal transplantation. Libraries were prepared by immunoSEQ multiplex PCR; TCRdb keeps only in-frame clonotypes and omits some of them. The profile shows approximately 16,000 clones, about 90% of them singletons. The sequenced sample was PBMCs, obtained approximately 16 weeks after intestinal transplant. Every receptor here comes from a human patient who received an intestinal transplant, so some T cells may come from the graft donor. The CDR3 runs from the conserved cysteine through the conserved F or W. A D gene is named only where the DNA matches it firmly. Where a row states a size, it is once, few, many or the class of an expanded clone; other rows omit it.

size: NA
J: TRBJ1-5
V: TRBV19
D: NA
CDR3: CASSTPDNQPQHF
DNA: TGTGCCAGTAGTACCCCCGACAATCAGCCCCAGCATTTT

size: NA
J: TRBJ1-2
V: TRBV29-1
D: TRBD1
CDR3: CSVHRDSKGYGYTF
DNA: TGCAGCGTCCACCGGGACAGTAAAGGCTATGGCTACACCTTC

size: few
J: TRBJ1-4
V: TRBV25-1
D: TRBD1
CDR3: CASSDGQGSEKLFF
DNA: TGTGCCAGCAGTGACGGACAGGGGAGTGAAAAACTGTTTTTT

size: once
J: TRBJ2-4
V: TRBV4-2
D: NA
CDR3: CASSQPSKNIQYF
DNA: TGTGCCAGCAGCCAACCGAGTAAAAACATTCAGTACTTC

size: NA
J: TRBJ2-1
V: TRBV7-9
D: NA
CDR3: CASSPGTASSYNEQFF
DNA: TGTGCCAGCAGCCCTGGGACGGCAAGCTCCTACAATGAGCAGTTCTTC

size: NA
J: TRBJ2-2
V: TRBV4-3
D: TRBD2
CDR3: CASSQRTSGPRIEGTGELFF
DNA: TGCGCCAGCAGCCAAAGGACTAGCGGACCCCGAATAGAAGGCACCGGGGAGCTGTTTTTT

size: few
J: TRBJ1-1
V: TRBV19
D: NA
CDR3: CASKPSALNTEAFF
DNA: TGTGCCAGTAAGCCTAGCGCATTGAACACTGAAGCTTTCTTT

size: NA
J: TRBJ1-5
V: TRBV7-2
D: TRBD1
CDR3: CASSNGQGNQPQHF
DNA: TGTGCCAGCAGCAACGGACAGGGGAATCAGCCCCAGCATTTT

size: NA
J: TRBJ2-3
V: TRBV29-1
D: TRBD1
CDR3: CSVEGGQASTDTQYF
DNA: TGCAGCGTTGAAGGAGGACAGGCGAGCACAGATACGCAGTATTTT

size: NA
J: TRBJ1-1
V: TRBV11-1
D: TRBD1
CDR3: CASSRTGGGTEAFF
DNA: TGTGCCAGCAGTAGGACAGGGGGAGGCACTGAAGCTTTCTTT

size: once
J: TRBJ2-7
V: TRBV14
D: TRBD2
CDR3: CASSQELAGSYEQYF
DNA: TGTGCCAGCAGCCAAGAATTAGCGGGCTCCTACGAGCAGTACTTC

size: NA
J: TRBJ2-2
V: TRBV10-3
D: NA
CDR3: CAITQETANTGELFF
DNA: TGTGCCATCACCCAGGAGACAGCGAACACCGGGGAGCTGTTTTTT

size: NA
J: TRBJ2-6
V: TRBV5-2
D: NA
CDR3: CASNVVGSTQSRANVLTF
DNA: TGTGCCAGCAACGTTGTGGGGAGTACACAAAGTCGGGCCAACGTCCTGACTTTC

size: few
J: TRBJ1-5
V: TRBV14
D: NA
CDR3: CASSQGWSNQPQHF
DNA: TGTGCCAGCAGCCAAGGCTGGAGCAATCAGCCCCAGCATTTT

size: NA
J: TRBJ2-7
V: TRBV18
D: NA
CDR3: CASSPSQSLYEQYF
DNA: TGTGCCAGCTCACCAAGTCAGTCCCTATACGAGCAGTACTTC